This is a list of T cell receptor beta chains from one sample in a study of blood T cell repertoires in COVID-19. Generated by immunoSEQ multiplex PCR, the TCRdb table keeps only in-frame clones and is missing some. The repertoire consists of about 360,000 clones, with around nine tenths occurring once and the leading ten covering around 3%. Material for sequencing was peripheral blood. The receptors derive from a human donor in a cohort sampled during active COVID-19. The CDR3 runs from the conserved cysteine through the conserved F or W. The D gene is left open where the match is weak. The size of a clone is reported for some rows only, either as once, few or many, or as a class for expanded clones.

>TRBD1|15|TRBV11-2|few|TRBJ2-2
TGTGCCAGCAGCTTCGGGACAGCGAACACCGGGGAGCTGTTTTTT
CASSFGTANTGELFF
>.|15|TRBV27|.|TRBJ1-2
TGTGCCAGCAGTATTACCCTAGAGGGCAGCTATGGCTACACCTTC
CASSITLEGSYGYTF
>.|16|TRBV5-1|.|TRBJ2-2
TGCGCCAGCAGTTGGACCGGGACAACTCTCACCGGGGAGCTGTTTTTT
CASSWTGTTLTGELFF
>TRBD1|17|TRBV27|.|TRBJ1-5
TGTGCCAGCAGTTTAAAAGGACAGGTGCTCCGATATCAGCCCCAGCATTTT
CASSLKGQVLRYQPQHF
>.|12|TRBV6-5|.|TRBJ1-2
TGTGCCAGCAGCCTCAGGGGCTATGGCTACACCTTC
CASSLRGYGYTF
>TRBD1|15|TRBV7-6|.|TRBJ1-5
TGTGCCAGCAGCTTAGGGGACAGGGGAACCCTGCCCCAGCATTTT
CASSLGDRGTLPQHF
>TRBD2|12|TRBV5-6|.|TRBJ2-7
TGTGCCAGCACCGGGGGGGCGTACGAGCAGTACTTC
CASTGGAYEQYF
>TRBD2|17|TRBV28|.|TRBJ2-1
TGTGCCAGCAGTTTGTCGGTAGCGGGCTCTACCTACAATGAGCAGTTCTTC
CASSLSVAGSTYNEQFF
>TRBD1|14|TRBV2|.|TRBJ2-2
TGTGCCAGCAGTAGGGACAGGAACACCGGGGAGCTGTTTTTT
CASSRDRNTGELFF
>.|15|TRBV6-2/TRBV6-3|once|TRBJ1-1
TGTGCCAGCAGTTACTCGACAAGTGGGAACACTGAAGCTTTCTTT
CASSYSTSGNTEAFF
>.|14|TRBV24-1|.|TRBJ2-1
TGTGCCACCAGTGATGCGGACATCTACAATGAGCAGTTCTTC
CATSDADIYNEQFF
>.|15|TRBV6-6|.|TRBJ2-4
TGTGCCAGTAACGTAGGGCGGGACTTGGGAGACATTCAGTACTTC
CASNVGRDLGDIQYF
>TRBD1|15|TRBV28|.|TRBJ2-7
TGTGCCAGCAGTATTGGTGGGACAGAAAGTTACGAGCAGTACTTC
CASSIGGTESYEQYF
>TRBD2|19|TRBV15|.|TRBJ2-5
TGTGCCACCAGCATAGAACAGGGGACTAGCGGAGTACGCCAAGAGACCCAGTACTTC
CATSIEQGTSGVRQETQYF
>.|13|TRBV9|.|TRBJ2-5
TGTGCCAGCAACCCTGGGTCAGGGGAGACCCAGTACTTC
CASNPGSGETQYF
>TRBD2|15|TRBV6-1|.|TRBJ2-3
TGTGCCAGCAGTGAATTGGCGGGGGACACAGATACGCAGTATTTT
CASSELAGDTDTQYF
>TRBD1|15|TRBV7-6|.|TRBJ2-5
TGTGCCAGCAGTTCTAAAGGGACAGACCAAGAGACCCAGTACTTC
CASSSKGTDQETQYF
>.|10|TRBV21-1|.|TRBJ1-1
TGTGCCAGCAGCTCCGCCGGAGCTTTCTTT
CASSSAGAFF
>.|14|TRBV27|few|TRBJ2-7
TGTGCCAGCACCCGGGGTGGCCCACTATACGAGCAGTACTTC
CASTRGGPLYEQYF
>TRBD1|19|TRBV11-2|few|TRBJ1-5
TGTGCCAGCAGCTTACCCTGGGACAGGGTGAACCTTAGCAATCAGCCCCAGCATTTT
CASSLPWDRVNLSNQPQHF
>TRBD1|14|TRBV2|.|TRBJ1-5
TGTGCCAGCAGTCGGGACAGGGTGAATCAGCCCCAGCATTTT
CASSRDRVNQPQHF
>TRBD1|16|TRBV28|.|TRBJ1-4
TGTGCCAGCAGTTTACGCACGGACAGGGGTGGGGAAAAACTGTTTTTT
CASSLRTDRGGEKLFF
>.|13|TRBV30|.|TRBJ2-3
TGTGCCTTAACAACAGGGAGCACAGATACGCAGTATTTT
CALTTGSTDTQYF
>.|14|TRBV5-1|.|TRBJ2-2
TGCGCCAGCACTCAACTACAGGACACCGGGGAGCTGTTTTTT
CASTQLQDTGELFF
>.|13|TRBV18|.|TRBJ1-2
TGTGCCAGCTCACCCAGGGGATCCTATGGCTACACCTTC
CASSPRGSYGYTF
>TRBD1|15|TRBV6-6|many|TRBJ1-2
TGTGCCAGCAGTTCGCCTCGCGGGACAGACTATGGCTACACCTTC
CASSSPRGTDYGYTF
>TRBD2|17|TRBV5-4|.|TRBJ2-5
TGTGCCAGCAGCTTCATGAGACTAGCGGGGGGCCAAGAGACCCAGTACTTC
CASSFMRLAGGQETQYF
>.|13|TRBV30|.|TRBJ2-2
TGTGCCTGGAGTGTACTTCTTCCCGGGGAGCTGTTTTTT
CAWSVLLPGELFF
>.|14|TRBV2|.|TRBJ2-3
TGTGCCAGCAGTTACCGGGATCTAGGAGATACGCAGTATTTT
CASSYRDLGDTQYF
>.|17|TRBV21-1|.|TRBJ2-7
TGTGCCAGCAGCAAATCCCGGGCCGGGACATTGTTTTACGAGCAGTACTTC
CASSKSRAGTLFYEQYF
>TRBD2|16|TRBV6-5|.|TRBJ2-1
TGTGCCAGCAGTTACTCATTGCTAGCGGCCCACGGAGAGCAGTTCTTC
CASSYSLLAAHGEQFF
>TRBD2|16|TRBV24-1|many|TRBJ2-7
TGTGCCACCAGTGACCCCGAGCGGGAGTTGCAAGACGAGCAGTACTTC
CATSDPERELQDEQYF
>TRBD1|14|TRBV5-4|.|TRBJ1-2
TGTGCCAGCAGCCCCACAGGGGACTGGTATGGCTACACCTTC
CASSPTGDWYGYTF
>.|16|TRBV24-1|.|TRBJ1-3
TGTGCCACCAGTGACCCTGACTGCCGCTCTGGAAACACCATATATTTT
CATSDPDCRSGNTIYF
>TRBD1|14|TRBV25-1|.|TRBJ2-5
TGTGCCACCAGGGACAGGGGTGAGCGAGAGACCCAGTACTTC
CATRDRGERETQYF